This T cell receptor beta chain emerged from a study of CD8 T cells in ankylosing spondylitis. Notes on the study in general: A TCR beta motif made of several highly homologous variants seemed typical of ankylosing spondylitis blood.

Construction of TCR beta libraries was performed using quantitative 5'-RACE with molecular barcodes. TCRdb redid the calling of the 5' RACE reads with MiXCR, one entry per CDR3 protein. The profile shows a few hundred thousand distinct CDR3 sequences, 18% of them singletons. In regard to this clonotype: Its specificity is not known.

Germline lookup yields CDR1 SGHRS and CDR2 YFSETQ. J lost 1 base, V lost 5 bases, and 9 bases had no gene match. This CDR3 is built from 19 residues. The sequence derives from a male donor with ankylosing spondylitis or in good health (not recorded which). Sequencing input: blood, either unsorted or a sorted T cell fraction (not recorded which). This chain links TRBV5-1 with TRBJ2-1, with 16 bases fitting TRBD2. The chain's CDR3 is CASSMGLAGGTPSYNEQFF. The DNA of the CDR3 is TGCGCCAGCAGTATGGGACTAGCGGGAGGGACCCCGTCCTACAATGAGCAGTTCTTC.